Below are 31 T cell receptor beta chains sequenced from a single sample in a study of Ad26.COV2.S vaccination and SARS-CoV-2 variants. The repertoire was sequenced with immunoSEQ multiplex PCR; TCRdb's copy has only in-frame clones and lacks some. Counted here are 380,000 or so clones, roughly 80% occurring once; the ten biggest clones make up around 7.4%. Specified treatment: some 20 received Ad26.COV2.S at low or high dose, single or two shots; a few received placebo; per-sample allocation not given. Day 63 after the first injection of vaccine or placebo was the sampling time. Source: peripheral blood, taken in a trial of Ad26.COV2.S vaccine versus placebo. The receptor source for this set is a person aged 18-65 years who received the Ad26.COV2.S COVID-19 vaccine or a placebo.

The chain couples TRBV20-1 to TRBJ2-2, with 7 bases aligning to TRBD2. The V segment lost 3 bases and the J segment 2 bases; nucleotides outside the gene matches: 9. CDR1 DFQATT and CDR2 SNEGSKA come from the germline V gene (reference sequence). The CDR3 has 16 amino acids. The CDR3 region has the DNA TGCAGTGCTAGTCATCCAGCGGGGAGAAACACCGGGGAGCTGTTTTTT. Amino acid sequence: CSASHPAGRNTGELFF.

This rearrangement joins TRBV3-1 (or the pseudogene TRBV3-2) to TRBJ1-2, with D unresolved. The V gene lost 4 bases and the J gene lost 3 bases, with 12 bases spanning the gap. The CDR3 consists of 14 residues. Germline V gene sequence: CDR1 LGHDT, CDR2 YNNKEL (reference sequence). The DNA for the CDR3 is TGTGCCAGCAGCCTAACTGAGGGCCACTATGGCTACACCTTC. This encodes CASSLTEGHYGYTF.

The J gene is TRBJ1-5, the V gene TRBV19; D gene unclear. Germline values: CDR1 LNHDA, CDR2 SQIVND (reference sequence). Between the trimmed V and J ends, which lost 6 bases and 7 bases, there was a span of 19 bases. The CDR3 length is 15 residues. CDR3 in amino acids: CASREGLRLGQPQHF. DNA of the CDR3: TGTGCCAGTAGGGAAGGACTCCGCTTAGGGCAGCCCCAGCATTTT.

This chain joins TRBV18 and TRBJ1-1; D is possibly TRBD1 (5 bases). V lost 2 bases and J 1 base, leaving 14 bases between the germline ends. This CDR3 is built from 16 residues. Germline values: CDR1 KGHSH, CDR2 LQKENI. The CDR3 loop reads CASSPGGVRRNTEAFF. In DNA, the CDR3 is TGTGCCAGCTCACCAGGAGGGGTCAGAAGGAACACTGAAGCTTTCTTT.

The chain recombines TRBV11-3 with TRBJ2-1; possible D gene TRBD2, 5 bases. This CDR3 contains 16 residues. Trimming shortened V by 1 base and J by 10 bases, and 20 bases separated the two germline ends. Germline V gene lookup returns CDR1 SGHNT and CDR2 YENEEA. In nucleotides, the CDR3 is TGTGCCAGCAGCTTAGCCCCGGTGGGAGCGGCCCGAGAGCAGTTCTTC. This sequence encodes CASSLAPVGAAREQFF.

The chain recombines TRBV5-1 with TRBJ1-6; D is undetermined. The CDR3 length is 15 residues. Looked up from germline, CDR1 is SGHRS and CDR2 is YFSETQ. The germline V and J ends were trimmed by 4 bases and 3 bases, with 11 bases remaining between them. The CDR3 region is CASSLTEIYNSPLHF. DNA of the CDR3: TGCGCCAGCAGCCTAACGGAGATCTATAATTCACCCCTCCACTTT.

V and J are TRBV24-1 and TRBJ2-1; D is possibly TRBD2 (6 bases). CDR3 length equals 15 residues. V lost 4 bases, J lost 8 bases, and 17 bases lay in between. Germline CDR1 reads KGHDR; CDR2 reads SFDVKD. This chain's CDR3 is CATSDPGIGGHEQFF. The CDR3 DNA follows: TGTGCCACCAGTGACCCCGGGATCGGGGGTCATGAGCAGTTCTTC.

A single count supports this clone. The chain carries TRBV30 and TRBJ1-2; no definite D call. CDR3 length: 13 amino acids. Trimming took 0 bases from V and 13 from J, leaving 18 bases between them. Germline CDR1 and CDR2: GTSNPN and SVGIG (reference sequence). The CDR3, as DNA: TGTGCCTGGAGTGTACTCCGGTACCCCGACCTCACCTTC. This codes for CAWSVLRYPDLTF.

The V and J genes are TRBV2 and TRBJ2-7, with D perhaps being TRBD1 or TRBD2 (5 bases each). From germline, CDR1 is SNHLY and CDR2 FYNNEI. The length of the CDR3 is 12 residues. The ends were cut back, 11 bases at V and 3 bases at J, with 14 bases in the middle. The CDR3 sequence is CAGLGPYYEQYF. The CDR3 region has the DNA TGTGCCGGCCTGGGACCCTACTACGAGCAGTACTTC.

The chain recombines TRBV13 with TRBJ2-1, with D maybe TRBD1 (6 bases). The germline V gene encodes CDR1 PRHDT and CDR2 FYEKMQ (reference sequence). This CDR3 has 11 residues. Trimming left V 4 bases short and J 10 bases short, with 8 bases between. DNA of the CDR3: TGTGCCAGCAGCTGGACAGAGGAGCAGTTCTTC. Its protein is CASSWTEEQFF.

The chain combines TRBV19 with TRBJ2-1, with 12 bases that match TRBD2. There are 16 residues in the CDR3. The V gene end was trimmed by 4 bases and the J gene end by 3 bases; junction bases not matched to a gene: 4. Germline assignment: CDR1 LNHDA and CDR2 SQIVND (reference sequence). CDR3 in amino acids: CASSTGLAGFYNEQFF. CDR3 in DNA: TGTGCCAGTAGTACTGGACTAGCGGGGTTCTACAATGAGCAGTTCTTC.

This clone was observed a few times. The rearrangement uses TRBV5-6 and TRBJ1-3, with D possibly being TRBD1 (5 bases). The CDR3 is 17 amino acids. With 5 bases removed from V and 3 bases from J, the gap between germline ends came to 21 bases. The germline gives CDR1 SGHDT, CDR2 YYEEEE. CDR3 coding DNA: TGTGCCAGCAGTCAAATTTCTGCAGGGTTGTATGGAAACACCATATATTTT. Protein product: CASSQISAGLYGNTIYF.

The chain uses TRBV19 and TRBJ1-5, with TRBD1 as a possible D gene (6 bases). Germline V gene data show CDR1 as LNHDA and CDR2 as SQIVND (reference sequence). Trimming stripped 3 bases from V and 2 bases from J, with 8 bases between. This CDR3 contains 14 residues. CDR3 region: CASSMGAGNQPQHF. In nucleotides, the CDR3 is TGTGCCAGTAGTATGGGGGCAGGCAATCAGCCCCAGCATTTT.

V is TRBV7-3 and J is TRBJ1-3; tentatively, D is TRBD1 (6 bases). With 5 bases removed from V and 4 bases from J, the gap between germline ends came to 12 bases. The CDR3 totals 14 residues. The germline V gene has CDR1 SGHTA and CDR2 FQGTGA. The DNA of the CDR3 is TGTGCCAGCAGCCTCGGGACAATGGGAAACACCATATATTTT. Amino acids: CASSLGTMGNTIYF. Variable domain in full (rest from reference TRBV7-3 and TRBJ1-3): GAGVSQTPSNKVTEKGKYVELRCDPISGHTALYWYRQSLGQGPEFLIYFQGTGAADDSGLPNDRFFAVRPEGSVSTLKIQRTERGDSAVYLCASSLGTMGNTIYFGEGSWLTVV.

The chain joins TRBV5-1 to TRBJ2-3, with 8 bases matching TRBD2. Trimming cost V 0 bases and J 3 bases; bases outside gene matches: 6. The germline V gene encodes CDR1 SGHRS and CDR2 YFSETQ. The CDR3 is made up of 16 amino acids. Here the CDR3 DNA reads TGCGCCAGCAGCTTGGCGGGGCGGGAGGAAACAGATACGCAGTATTTT. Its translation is CASSLAGREETDTQYF.

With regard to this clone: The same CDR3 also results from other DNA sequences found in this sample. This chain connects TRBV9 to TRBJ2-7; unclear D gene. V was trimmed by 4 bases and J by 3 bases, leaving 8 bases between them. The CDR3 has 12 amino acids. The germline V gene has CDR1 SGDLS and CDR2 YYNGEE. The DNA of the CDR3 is TGTGCCAGCAGCCCAGATGGCTACGAGCAGTACTTC. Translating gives CASSPDGYEQYF.

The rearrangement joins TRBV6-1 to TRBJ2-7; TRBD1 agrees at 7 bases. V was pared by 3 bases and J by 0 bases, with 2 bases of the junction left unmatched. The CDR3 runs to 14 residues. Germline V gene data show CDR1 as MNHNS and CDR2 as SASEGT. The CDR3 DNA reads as TGTGCCAGCAGTGAGGACAGGCTCTCCTACGAGCAGTACTTC. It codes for CASSEDRLSYEQYF.

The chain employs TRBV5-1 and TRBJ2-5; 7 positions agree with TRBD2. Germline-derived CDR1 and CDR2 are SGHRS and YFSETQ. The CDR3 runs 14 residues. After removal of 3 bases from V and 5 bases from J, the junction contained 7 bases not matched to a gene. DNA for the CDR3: TGCGCCAGCAGCTCGATTGGGGGGGAGGAGACCCAGTACTTC. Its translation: CASSSIGGEETQYF.

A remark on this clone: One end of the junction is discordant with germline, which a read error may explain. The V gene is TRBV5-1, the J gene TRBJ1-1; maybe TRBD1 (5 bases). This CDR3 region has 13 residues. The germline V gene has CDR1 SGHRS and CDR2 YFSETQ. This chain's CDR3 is CACRDLMNTEAFF. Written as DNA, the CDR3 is TGCGCCTGCAGGGACCTCATGAACACTGAAGCTTTCTTT.

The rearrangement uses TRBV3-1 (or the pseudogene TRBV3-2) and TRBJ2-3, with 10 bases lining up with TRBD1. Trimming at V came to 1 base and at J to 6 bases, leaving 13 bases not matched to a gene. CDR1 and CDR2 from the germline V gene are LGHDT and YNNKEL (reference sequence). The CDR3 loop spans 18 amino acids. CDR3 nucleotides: TGTGCCAGCAGCCAAGTCGCTTCCGGGACAGGGGAATTTGATACGCAGTATTTT. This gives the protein CASSQVASGTGEFDTQYF.

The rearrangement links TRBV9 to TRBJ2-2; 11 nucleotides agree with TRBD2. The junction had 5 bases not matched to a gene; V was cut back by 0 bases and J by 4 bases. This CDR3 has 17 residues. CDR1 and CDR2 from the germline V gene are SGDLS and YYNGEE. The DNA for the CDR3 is TGTGCCAGCAGCGTAGCTAGCGGGGGGCTACTCACCGGGGAGCTGTTTTTT. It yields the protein CASSVASGGLLTGELFF.

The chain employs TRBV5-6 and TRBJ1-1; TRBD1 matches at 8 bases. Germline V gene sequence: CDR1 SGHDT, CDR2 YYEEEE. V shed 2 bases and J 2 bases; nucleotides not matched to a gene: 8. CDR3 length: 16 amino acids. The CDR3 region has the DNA TGTGCCAGCAGCTTCGCAGGGGGCGTAGGAAACACTGAAGCTTTCTTT. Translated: CASSFAGGVGNTEAFF.

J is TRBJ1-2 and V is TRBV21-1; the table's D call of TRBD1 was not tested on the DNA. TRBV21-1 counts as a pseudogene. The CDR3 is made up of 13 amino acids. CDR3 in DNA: TGTGCCAGCAGCTCGGGACACAACTATGGCTACACCTTC. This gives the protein CASSSGHNYGYTF.

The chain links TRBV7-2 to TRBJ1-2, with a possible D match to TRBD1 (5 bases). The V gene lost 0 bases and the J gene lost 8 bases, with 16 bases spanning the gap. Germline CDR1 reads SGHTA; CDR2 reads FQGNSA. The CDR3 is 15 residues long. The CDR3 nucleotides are TGTGCCAGCAGCTTAGCCCAGGGAGGGGTGAGGGGCTACACCTTC. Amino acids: CASSLAQGGVRGYTF.

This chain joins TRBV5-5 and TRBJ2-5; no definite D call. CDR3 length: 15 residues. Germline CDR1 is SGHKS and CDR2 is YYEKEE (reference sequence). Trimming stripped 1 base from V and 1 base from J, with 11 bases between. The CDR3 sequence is CASSLIINSQETQYF. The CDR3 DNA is TGTGCCAGCAGCTTGATCATCAACAGCCAAGAGACCCAGTACTTC.

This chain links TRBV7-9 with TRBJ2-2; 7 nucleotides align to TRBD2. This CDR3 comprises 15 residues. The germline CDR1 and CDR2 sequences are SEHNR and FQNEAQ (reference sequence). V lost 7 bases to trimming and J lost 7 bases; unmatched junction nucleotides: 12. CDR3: CASIGLVNGNGELFF. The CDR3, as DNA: TGTGCCAGCATCGGACTAGTTAACGGGAACGGGGAGCTGTTTTTT.

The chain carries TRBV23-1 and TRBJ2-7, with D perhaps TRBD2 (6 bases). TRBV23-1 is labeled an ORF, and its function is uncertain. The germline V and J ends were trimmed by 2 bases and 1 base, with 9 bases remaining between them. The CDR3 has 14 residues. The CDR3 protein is CASSQGGVSYEQYF. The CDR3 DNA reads TGCGCCAGCAGTCAAGGCGGGGTTTCCTACGAGCAGTACTTC.

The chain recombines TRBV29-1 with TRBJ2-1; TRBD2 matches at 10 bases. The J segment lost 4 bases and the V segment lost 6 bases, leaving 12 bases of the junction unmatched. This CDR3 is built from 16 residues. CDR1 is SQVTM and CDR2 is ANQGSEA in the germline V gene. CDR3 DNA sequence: TGCAGCGTCCAAGGACTAGCGGCCCTTGGATACAATGAGCAGTTCTTC. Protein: CSVQGLAALGYNEQFF.

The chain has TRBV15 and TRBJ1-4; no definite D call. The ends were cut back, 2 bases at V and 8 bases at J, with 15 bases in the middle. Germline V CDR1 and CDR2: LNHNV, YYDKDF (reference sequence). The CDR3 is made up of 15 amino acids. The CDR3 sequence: CATSRRRAVGEKLFF. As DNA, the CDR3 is TGTGCCACCAGCAGACGGAGGGCCGTGGGCGAAAAACTGTTTTTT.

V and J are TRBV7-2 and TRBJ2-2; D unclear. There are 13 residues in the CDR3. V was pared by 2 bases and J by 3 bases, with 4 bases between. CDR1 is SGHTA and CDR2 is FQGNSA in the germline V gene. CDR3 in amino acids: CASSLSYTGELFF. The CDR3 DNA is TGTGCCAGCAGCTTAAGTTACACCGGGGAGCTGTTTTTT.

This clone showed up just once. The DNA for the CDR3 is TGTGCCAGCAGCTTAGGGCGGGGGGGCTCAGATACGCAGTATTTT. Protein: CASSLGRGGSDTQYF. This chain uses TRBV7-2 with TRBJ2-3, with TRBD2 identical over 9 bases. Germline assignment: CDR1 SGHTA and CDR2 FQGNSA. The CDR3 runs 15 residues. Losses at the gene ends were 1 base for V and 4 bases for J; bases not matched to a gene: 3.